Listed here are 22 T cell receptor beta chains from one sample, sequenced in a study of beta chain features in type 1 diabetes. What these receptors recognize is not known. Regarding the study as a whole: TCRB CDR3 length was moderately but significantly reduced in all four CD4+ subsets of Type 1 diabetes patients.

Expressed TCRB transcripts were sequenced because the entire RNA isolate underwent reverse transcription. Some clones are missing from TCRdb's copy, which holds only in-frame ones; the method was immunoSEQ multiplex PCR. The data hold 550,000 to 850,000 clones, with over 10% observed a single time. The specimen sequenced was naive CD4+ T cells from blood. All receptors come from a man in his late teens or twenties with type 1 diabetes.

This clone appeared a few times. This chain links TRBV2 with TRBJ1-6; unclear D gene. The germline V gene has CDR1 SNHLY and CDR2 FYNNEI. This CDR3 has 13 residues. V was clipped by 10 bases and J by 7 bases, with 14 bases between them. Here the CDR3 DNA reads TGTGCCACGAGGTGGCGGCTGAATTCACCCCTCCACTTT. Amino acids: CATRWRLNSPLHF.

V and J are TRBV15 and TRBJ2-3; 14 bases are a match to TRBD2. CDR3 length: 15 residues. CDR1 is LNHNV, CDR2 YYDKDF, per germline (reference sequence). Unmatched junction bases numbered 3, after V lost 5 bases and J lost 5 bases. The CDR3 DNA reads TGTGCCACCAGCCCCGGACTAGCGGGGGGAGATACGCAGTATTTT. It encodes CATSPGLAGGDTQYF.

This clone was detected a few times. The chain has TRBV9 and TRBJ2-6, with a weak D call TRBD1 (5 bases). Germline CDR1 and CDR2: SGDLS and YYNGEE. Trimming took off 0 bases at V and 0 bases at J, with 13 bases between the two ends. CDR3 length equals 18 residues. The CDR3 DNA sequence: TGTGCCAGCAGCGTAGCTCCAGGGTGGAGCTCTGGGGCCAACGTCCTGACTTTC. This translates into CASSVAPGWSSGANVLTF.

The V and J genes are TRBV7-2 and TRBJ2-7, with 9 bases matching TRBD1. The CDR3 loop spans 16 amino acids. V shed 4 bases, J shed 3 bases, and the junction held 10 bases outside the gene matches. The germline CDR1 and CDR2 sequences are SGHTA and FQGNSA. The CDR3 bases are TGTGCCAGCAGCTATACCGGGACAGGGAGGAACTACGAGCAGTACTTC. It codes for CASSYTGTGRNYEQYF.

V and J are TRBV30 and TRBJ1-1; no clear D. The CDR3 sequence is 12 residues long. The V end lost 5 bases, the J end lost 4 bases, and 11 bases lay between the germline ends. The germline V gene encodes CDR1 GTSNPN and CDR2 SVGIG (reference sequence). CDR3 protein: CAWDPVGTEAFF. The CDR3 DNA is TGTGCCTGGGATCCAGTGGGCACTGAAGCTTTCTTT.

A few counts support this clone. This chain joins TRBV25-1 and TRBJ2-7; 7 bases fit TRBD1. Germline lookup yields CDR1 MGHDK and CDR2 SYGVNS. Trimming at V came to 3 bases and at J to 1 base, leaving 3 bases not matched to a gene. The CDR3 spans 14 residues. CDR3 protein: CASSDQTGSYEQYF. CDR3 bases: TGTGCCAGCAGTGACCAGACAGGGTCCTACGAGCAGTACTTC.

This clone was seen more than once but under ten times. The chain is built from TRBV25-1 and TRBJ2-7, with a tentative D call TRBD1 (6 bases). Looked up from germline, CDR1 is MGHDK and CDR2 is SYGVNS. Between the trimmed V and J ends, which lost 10 bases and 3 bases, there was a span of 16 bases. The CDR3 consists of 13 residues. CDR3 nucleotide sequence: TGTGCCACCGGGGACACCTTGTACTACGAGCAGTACTTC. Translating it yields CATGDTLYYEQYF.

In its sample, this clone was seen a few times. V gene TRBV7-9 combines with J gene TRBJ2-5, with D possibly being TRBD1 (6 bases). V was pared by 6 bases and J by 4 bases, with 15 bases between. Germline V gene data show CDR1 as SEHNR and CDR2 as FQNEAQ (reference sequence). The CDR3 totals 14 residues. The CDR3 is CASRSQGSGETQYF. CDR3 nucleotide sequence: TGTGCCAGCAGGTCACAGGGATCGGGAGAGACCCAGTACTTC.

In its sample, this clone was seen a few times. V is TRBV6-5 and J is TRBJ1-1; TRBD1 agrees at 7 bases. The ends lost 5 bases at V and 6 bases at J; junction bases unmatched: 6. Germline CDR1 and CDR2: MNHEY and SVGAGI. The CDR3 extends over 13 amino acids. The CDR3 DNA is TGTGCCAGCAGTCCTACAGGGGACGCTGAAGCTTTCTTT. As protein: CASSPTGDAEAFF.

This sequence joins TRBV7-9 and TRBJ1-1; TRBD1 is a possible D gene (6 bases). This CDR3 has 17 amino acids. Germline V gives CDR1 SEHNR, CDR2 FQNEAQ (reference sequence). Trimming shortened V by 1 base and J by 0 bases, and 15 bases separated the two germline ends. In nucleotides, the CDR3 is TGTGCCAGCAGCTTAGGGACAGACAGCTTCATGAACACTGAAGCTTTCTTT. Amino acid sequence: CASSLGTDSFMNTEAFF.

This chain connects TRBV14 to TRBJ2-7, with 10 nucleotides matching TRBD1. The germline CDR1 and CDR2 sequences are SGHDN and FVKESK. This CDR3 region has 19 residues. The trim removed 0 bases at V and 3 bases at J, leaving 14 bases unmatched. Here the CDR3 reads CASSQDERGQGSGIYEQYF. The CDR3 bases are TGTGCCAGCAGCCAAGATGAACGGGGACAGGGGTCCGGTATCTACGAGCAGTACTTC.

This clone came up a few times. The chain is built from TRBV19 and TRBJ1-1; D possibly corresponds to TRBD1 (6 bases). V lost 5 bases to trimming and J lost 6 bases, with 16 bases between them. Germline V lookup: CDR1 LNHDA, CDR2 SQIVND (reference sequence). The CDR3 extends over 14 amino acids. The CDR3 DNA reads as TGTGCCAGTAGTTCCCAAAGGGGGGGCTCTGAAGCTTTCTTT. This sequence encodes CASSSQRGGSEAFF.

The J gene is TRBJ2-5, the V gene TRBV5-4; 7 nucleotides align to TRBD1. In germline, CDR1 is SGHNT, CDR2 YYREEE (reference sequence). The CDR3 loop spans 13 amino acids. V lost 1 base to trimming and J lost 4 bases; unmatched junction nucleotides: 1. This CDR3 is CASSLRQGETQYF. CDR3 nucleotides: TGTGCCAGCAGCTTGCGACAGGGAGAGACCCAGTACTTC.

This clone appeared many times. The chain links TRBV21-1 to TRBJ2-2. TRBV21-1 is given as a pseudogene. The CDR3 sequence is 12 residues long. For the CDR3, the DNA is TGTGCCAGCAGCTTGAACACCGGGGAGCTGTTTTTT. Translated: CASSLNTGELFF.

V is TRBV30 and J is TRBJ1-2; the match to TRBD1 covers 7 bases. V was pared by 0 bases and J by 6 bases, with 4 bases of the junction left unmatched. CDR3 length: 13 amino acids. Germline loops: CDR1 GTSNPN, CDR2 SVGIG (reference sequence). The CDR3 sequence: CAWSVEGADGYTF. CDR3 nucleotides: TGTGCCTGGAGTGTTGAGGGGGCGGATGGCTACACCTTC.

V usage is TRBV29-1 and J usage is TRBJ1-3, with D perhaps matching TRBD1 (5 bases). V was shortened by 6 bases and J by 3 bases, with 15 bases between the two germline ends. This CDR3 has 14 residues. Germline V CDR1 and CDR2: SQVTM, ANQGSEA. CDR3 in amino acids: CSVVGGLRGNTIYF. CDR3 DNA sequence: TGCAGCGTCGTTGGGGGTTTACGTGGAAACACCATATATTTT.

The genes are TRBV29-1 and TRBJ1-5, with D maybe TRBD1 (5 bases). The germline V gene has CDR1 SQVTM and CDR2 ANQGSEA. There are 14 residues in the CDR3. V lost 5 bases, J lost 7 bases, and 18 bases lay in between. The CDR3 nucleotides are TGCAGCGTTTCCAGGGAAGGGAGCGGCCAGCCCCAGCATTTT. It encodes CSVSREGSGQPQHF. The full variable domain, its missing parts supplied by reference TRBV29-1 and TRBJ1-5, is SAVISQKPSRDICQRGTSLTIQCQVDSQVTMMFWYRQQPGQSLTLIATANQGSEATYESGFVIDKFPISRPNLTFSTLTVSNMSPEDSSIYLCSVSREGSGQPQHFGDGTRLSIL.

This clone was seen once. The rearrangement links TRBV4-2 to TRBJ1-5, with D unresolved. V was pared by 0 bases and J by 4 bases, with 10 bases between. Germline V lookup: CDR1 LGHNA, CDR2 YNFKEQ. The CDR3 has 15 amino acids. CDR3 DNA sequence: TGTGCCAGCAGCCAAGATTCCGGAGGGAATCAGCCCCAGCATTTT. Translation: CASSQDSGGNQPQHF.

The V call is TRBV9, the J call TRBJ1-2; D may be TRBD1 (6 bases). The CDR3 runs 14 residues. CDR1 is SGDLS and CDR2 is YYNGEE in the germline V gene. V lost 4 bases and J lost 2, with 12 bases in between. The CDR3 region has the DNA TGTGCCAGCAGCCCGACAGGAGCCAACTATGGCTACACCTTC. Its translation is CASSPTGANYGYTF.

This chain connects TRBV14 to TRBJ1-6; D is uncertain. Germline V lookup: CDR1 SGHDN, CDR2 FVKESK. This CDR3 has 12 residues. With 5 bases removed from V and 7 bases from J, the gap between germline ends came to 6 bases. CDR3 protein: CASSDPNSPLHF. DNA for the CDR3: TGTGCCAGCAGCGACCCGAATTCACCCCTCCACTTT.

The chain employs TRBV13 and TRBJ2-3; maybe TRBD1 (5 bases). Germline V CDR1 and CDR2: PRHDT, FYEKMQ (reference sequence). Trimming took 3 bases from V and 3 from J, leaving 10 bases between them. The CDR3 is 14 amino acids. The CDR3 protein is CASSFRRGTDTQYF. CDR3 nucleotide sequence: TGTGCCAGCAGCTTCCGAAGGGGTACAGATACGCAGTATTTT. The full variable domain, its missing parts supplied by reference TRBV13 and TRBJ2-3, is AAGVIQSPRHLIKEKRETATLKCYPIPRHDTVYWYQQGPGQDPQFLISFYEKMQSDKGSIPDRFSAQQFSDYHSELNMSSLELGDSALYFCASSFRRGTDTQYFGPGTRLTVL.

Only a few counts were recorded for this clone. The chain couples TRBV9 to TRBJ2-3; D uncertain. This CDR3 spans 13 amino acids. Trimming pared 0 bases from V and 3 bases from J, leaving 5 bases between. Looked up from germline, CDR1 is SGDLS and CDR2 is YYNGEE. The CDR3 DNA is TGTGCCAGCAGCGTAGTGGTTACAGATACGCAGTATTTT. It translates to CASSVVVTDTQYF.